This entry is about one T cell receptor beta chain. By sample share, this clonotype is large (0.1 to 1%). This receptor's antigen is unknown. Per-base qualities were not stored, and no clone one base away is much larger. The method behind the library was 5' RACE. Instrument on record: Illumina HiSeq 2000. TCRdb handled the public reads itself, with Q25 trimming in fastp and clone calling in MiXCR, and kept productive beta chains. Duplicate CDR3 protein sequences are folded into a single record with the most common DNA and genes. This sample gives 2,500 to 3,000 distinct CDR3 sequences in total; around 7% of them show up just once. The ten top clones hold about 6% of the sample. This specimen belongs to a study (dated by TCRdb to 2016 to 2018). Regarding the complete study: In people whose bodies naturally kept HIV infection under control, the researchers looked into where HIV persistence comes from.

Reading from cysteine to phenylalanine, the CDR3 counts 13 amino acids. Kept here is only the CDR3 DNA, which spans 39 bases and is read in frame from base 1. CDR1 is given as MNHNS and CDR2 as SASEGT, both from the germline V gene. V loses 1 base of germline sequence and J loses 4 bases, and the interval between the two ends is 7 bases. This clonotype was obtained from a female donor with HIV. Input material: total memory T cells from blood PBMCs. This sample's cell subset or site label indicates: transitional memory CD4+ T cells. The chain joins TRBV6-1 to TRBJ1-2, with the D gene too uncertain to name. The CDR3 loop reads CASSEGAAYGYTF. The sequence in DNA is TGTGCCAGCAGTGAAGGGGCAGCCTATGGCTACACCTTC.